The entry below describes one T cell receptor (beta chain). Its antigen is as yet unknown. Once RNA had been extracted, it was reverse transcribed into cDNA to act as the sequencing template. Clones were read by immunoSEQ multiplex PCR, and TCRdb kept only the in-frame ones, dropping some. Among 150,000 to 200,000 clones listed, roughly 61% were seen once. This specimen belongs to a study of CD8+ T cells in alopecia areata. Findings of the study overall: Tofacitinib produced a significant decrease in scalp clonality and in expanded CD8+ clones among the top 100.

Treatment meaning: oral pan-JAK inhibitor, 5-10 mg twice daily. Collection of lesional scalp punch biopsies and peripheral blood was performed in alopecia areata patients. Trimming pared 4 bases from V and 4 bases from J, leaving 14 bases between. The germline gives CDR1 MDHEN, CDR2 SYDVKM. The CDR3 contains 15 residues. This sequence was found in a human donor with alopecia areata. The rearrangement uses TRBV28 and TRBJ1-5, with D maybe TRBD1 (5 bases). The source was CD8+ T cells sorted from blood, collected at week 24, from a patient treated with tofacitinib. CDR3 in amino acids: CASSYGTTQNQPQHF. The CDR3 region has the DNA TGTGCCAGCAGTTACGGGACTACCCAAAATCAGCCCCAGCATTTT.